The 23 T cell receptor beta chains given below trace back to one sample, sequenced in a study of T cells in Graves' hyperthyroidism and ophthalmopathy. Template material for amplifying TCR beta CDR3 regions consisted of RNA transcripts. The HTBI primer set drove a first-round RT-PCR of the TCR CDR3. TCRdb independently ran MiXCR on the multiplex PCR reads; one entry per CDR3 protein. The data hold fewer than 300,000 distinct CDR3 sequences, with roughly 15% observed a single time. The sample taken for sequencing was blood. Source of these receptors: a woman aged 45 to 65 with Graves' hyperthyroidism that later progressed to Graves' ophthalmopathy.

The chain's CDR3 is CASSLTTSRYEQYF. The CDR3 nucleotides read TGTGCCAGCAGCTTGACAACTAGCCGCTACGAGCAGTACTTC. The chain links TRBV7-8 to TRBJ2-7; tentatively, D is TRBD2 (6 bases). The germline V and J ends were trimmed by 3 bases and 3 bases, with 12 bases remaining between them. The germline gives CDR1 SGHVS, CDR2 FQNEAQ. This CDR3 has 14 amino acids.

This clonotype was seen at least ten times. The chain links TRBV6-2 or TRBV6-3 to TRBJ2-7, with 7 bases lining up with TRBD2. CDR1 is MNHEY, CDR2 SVGEGT, per germline. Unmatched junction bases numbered 12, after V lost 5 bases and J lost 8 bases. The CDR3 is made up of 14 amino acids. The DNA for the CDR3 is TGTGCCAGCAGTACTACTAGCGCCGCCCTTAAGCAGTACTTC. Its translation is CASSTTSAALKQYF.

This clonotype was counted many times. The chain has TRBV28 and TRBJ2-7; D call uncertain. Germline values: CDR1 MDHEN, CDR2 SYDVKM. There are 15 residues in the CDR3. Trimming removed 2 bases from V and 0 bases from J, with 11 bases in between. In DNA, the CDR3 is TGTGCCAGCAGTTTAACGGCGCTGAGCTCCTACGAGCAGTACTTC. As protein: CASSLTALSSYEQYF.

This CDR3 is CASSLGLGGQPQHF. Here the CDR3 DNA reads TGTGCCAGCAGCTTGGGTTTGGGGGGTCAGCCCCAGCATTTT. The J gene is TRBJ1-5, the V gene TRBV5-5; D may be TRBD1 (5 bases). Germline CDR1 SGHKS, CDR2 YYEKEE (reference sequence). CDR3 length equals 14 residues. Trimming removed 0 bases from V and 6 bases from J, with 10 bases in between.

This clonotype has only a few counts. A read error is possible here, since a much larger clone lies one base away. The rearrangement links TRBV12-3 or TRBV12-4 to TRBJ2-7; D uncertain. With the DNA end fitting TRBJ2-1 better, the J assignment may be wrong. The CDR3 is 15 amino acids. For the CDR3, the DNA is TGTGCCGGCAGTACTATGGACCCCGTACGCGATGAGCAGTTCTTC. Its protein product is CAGSTMDPVRDEQFF.

This clonotype has only one observation. This chain connects TRBV27 to TRBJ2-7; D remains unclear. Germline V lookup: CDR1 MNHEY, CDR2 SMNVEV (reference sequence). The CDR3 length is 10 residues. V was trimmed by 11 bases and J by 4 bases, leaving 9 bases between them. DNA of the CDR3: TGTGCCGTGGGTAATTACGAGCAGTACTTC. This translates into CAVGNYEQYF.

This clonotype has only a few counts. The chain recombines TRBV5-5 with TRBJ2-7; D is unclear. The germline gives CDR1 SGHKS, CDR2 YYEKEE (reference sequence). Trimming removed 0 bases at V and 0 bases at J, with 7 bases between. This CDR3 has 14 residues. In DNA, the CDR3 is TGTGCCAGCAGCTTGGTGGAGAGCTCCTACGAGCAGTACTTC. It yields the protein CASSLVESSYEQYF.

About this clonotype: A much larger clone lies a single base off, so this may be a read error. V gene TRBV20-1 combines with J gene TRBJ1-2; D ambiguous. The ends were cut back, 2 bases at V and 4 bases at J, with 8 bases in the middle. Germline loops: CDR1 DFQATT, CDR2 SNEGSKA (reference sequence). The CDR3 is 12 residues long. The CDR3 coding sequence is TGCAGTGCTAGACAGCCACGCTATGGCTACACCTTC. It encodes CSARQPRYGYTF.

This clonotype was seen at least ten times. The chain links TRBV28 to TRBJ2-1; TRBD1 agrees at 8 bases. Looked up from germline, CDR1 is MDHEN and CDR2 is SYDVKM. V dropped 3 bases and J dropped 7; count of bases not matched to a gene: 5. This CDR3 has 14 residues. The CDR3 protein is CASSFGRGRNEQFF. CDR3 bases: TGTGCCAGCAGTTTCGGCAGGGGGCGGAATGAGCAGTTCTTC.

The gene calls are TRBV5-1 and TRBJ1-1, with unresolved D. The length of the CDR3 is 13 residues. Germline lookup yields CDR1 SGHRS and CDR2 YFSETQ. V gave up 4 bases and J gave up 11 bases, with 18 bases separating them. As DNA, the CDR3 is TGCGCCAGCAGCATCGGGTTGGCCCAGGTGGCTTTCTTT. Its translation is CASSIGLAQVAFF.

This clonotype was observed many times. At one end the junction does not follow the germline gene, possibly because of a read error. The chain uses TRBV10-3 and TRBJ2-1, with D hard to call. Germline V gene sequence: CDR1 ENHRY, CDR2 SYGVKD. This CDR3 contains 12 residues. The CDR3, as DNA: TGTGCCATCAGTGAGCGTACCTACGTCCCGGTCTTC. Translated, it gives CAISERTYVPVF.

At least ten counts were recorded for this clonotype. This chain connects TRBV12-3 or TRBV12-4 to TRBJ1-3; 9 bases line up with TRBD1. V gave up 5 bases and J gave up 3 bases; unmatched junction bases: 5. The length of the CDR3 is 15 residues. The DNA of the CDR3 is TGTGCCAGCAGTCCACAGGGGGCAGGTGGAAACACCATATATTTT. It codes for CASSPQGAGGNTIYF.

The chain recombines TRBV5-5 with TRBJ1-3; no definite D call. The CDR3 runs 17 residues. CDR1 and CDR2 (germline): SGHKS, YYEKEE (reference sequence). V lost 2 bases, J lost 0 bases, and 15 bases lay in between. The CDR3 loop is CASSFEGPSGSGNTIYF. DNA for the CDR3: TGTGCCAGCAGCTTTGAGGGCCCTTCGGGCTCTGGAAACACCATATATTTT.

This clonotype came up a few times. The V gene is TRBV24-1, the J gene TRBJ2-1; the D gene could be TRBD1 or TRBD2 (5 bases each). The germline V gene has CDR1 KGHDR and CDR2 SFDVKD. This CDR3 is built from 14 residues. V was pared by 5 bases and J by 6 bases, with 13 bases between. This CDR3 is CATSAAIGANEQFF. The CDR3, as DNA: TGTGCCACCAGTGCGGCAATCGGGGCCAATGAGCAGTTCTTC.

This clonotype was recorded at least ten times. The V call is TRBV28, the J call TRBJ1-2, with 9 bases aligning to TRBD1. The ends lost 3 bases at V and 2 bases at J; junction bases unmatched: 4. The CDR3 runs to 15 residues. Germline V gene lookup returns CDR1 MDHEN and CDR2 SYDVKM. The CDR3 sequence is CASSFPGQGNYGYTF. The CDR3 nucleotides read TGTGCCAGCAGTTTCCCGGGACAGGGCAACTATGGCTACACCTTC.

There are many counts of this clonotype. The chain has TRBV18 and TRBJ2-7; D is uncertain. Trimming removed 3 bases at V and 3 bases at J, with 9 bases between. The CDR3 spans 13 residues. Germline assignment: CDR1 KGHSH and CDR2 LQKENI. CDR3 DNA: TGTGCCAGCTCACCGGAAAGGCTCTACGAGCAGTACTTC. Protein product: CASSPERLYEQYF.

This clonotype has only a few counts. The chain couples TRBV6-1 to TRBJ1-4; 8 bases match TRBD1. This CDR3 contains 16 residues. Trimming took 7 bases from V and 3 from J; bases not matched to a gene: 10. CDR1 MNHNS and CDR2 SASEGT come from the germline V gene. The CDR3 sequence is CASTPSTGASNEKLFF. The CDR3 DNA is TGTGCCAGCACTCCCTCGACAGGGGCTTCTAATGAAAAACTGTTTTTT.

This clonotype was found many times. The J gene is TRBJ1-1, the V gene TRBV30; D ambiguous. From germline, CDR1 is GTSNPN and CDR2 SVGIG (reference sequence). V gave up 5 bases and J gave up 0 bases, with 10 bases separating them. This CDR3 is built from 13 residues. CDR3 nucleotides: TGTGCCTGGGAGGTCGGGGTGAACACTGAAGCTTTCTTT. This codes for CAWEVGVNTEAFF.

This clonotype was picked up a small number of times. V and J are TRBV11-2 and TRBJ1-1; 8 bases are a match to TRBD1. After removal of 3 bases from V and 4 bases from J, the junction contained 28 bases not matched to a gene. The CDR3 consists of 22 residues. Germline V gene lookup returns CDR1 SGHAT and CDR2 FQNNGV. CDR3 loop: CASSFLLRNIDRGEGLGTEAFF. CDR3 nucleotides: TGTGCCAGCAGCTTCCTACTCCGGAACATCGACAGGGGTGAGGGTTTGGGCACTGAAGCTTTCTTT.

This clonotype was seen ten or more times. The rearrangement joins TRBV3-1 to TRBJ2-3; 11 bases fit TRBD2. Unmatched junction bases numbered 3, after V lost 5 bases and J lost 5 bases. CDR1 and CDR2 from the germline V gene are LGHDT and YNNKEL (reference sequence). The CDR3 has 14 residues. CDR3: CASSSGTSGDTQYF. The CDR3 DNA sequence: TGTGCCAGCAGCTCCGGGACTAGCGGAGATACGCAGTATTTT.

This clonotype showed up just a few times. This chain joins TRBV4-2 and TRBJ2-1; 10 bases fit TRBD2. This CDR3 has 16 residues. In germline, CDR1 is LGHNA, CDR2 YNFKEQ. J gave up 7 bases and V 3 bases, and 9 bases lay outside the gene matches. CDR3 sequence reads: CASSQGVTSGKNEQFF. For the CDR3, the DNA is TGTGCCAGCAGCCAGGGGGTCACTAGCGGGAAGAATGAGCAGTTCTTC.

The table lists this clonotype with many counts. The chain is built from TRBV28 and TRBJ2-1, with 8 bases matching TRBD1. V was clipped by 10 bases and J by 7 bases; unmatched bases: 24. The CDR3 has 18 residues. Germline loops: CDR1 MDHEN, CDR2 SYDVKM. The CDR3 DNA sequence: TGTGCCACTGCCTCCAGCCGCCGGGGACAGGCTGGAGGAAATGAGCAGTTCTTC. Its translation is CATASSRRGQAGGNEQFF. Together with reference TRBV28 and TRBJ2-1, the CDR3 gives the full variable domain: DVKVTQSSRYLVKRTGEKVFLECVQDMDHENMFWYRQDPGLGLRLIYFSYDVKMKEKGDIPEGYSVSREKKERFSLILESASTNQTSMYLCATASSRRGQAGGNEQFFGPGTRLTVL.

This clonotype was seen many times. V gene TRBV20-1 combines with J gene TRBJ2-3, with TRBD1 matching 7 bases. Per germline, CDR1 DFQATT and CDR2 SNEGSKA (reference sequence). The CDR3 totals 12 residues. The junction had 6 bases not matched to a gene; V was cut back by 6 bases and J by 6 bases. The DNA of the CDR3 is TGCAGTGCCAACGACAGGGCGGATACGCAGTATTTT. As protein: CSANDRADTQYF.